Described below is a single TCR beta chain sequence and its context. This receptor's antigen is unknown. There are no base qualities to consult, and no much larger clone falls within one base. This CDR3 is also generated by other DNA sequences in the sample. For TCR Vbeta sequencing, memory CD4+ T cells were sorted ex vivo from the peripheral blood of narcolepsy patients and healthy controls. The library came from the immunoSEQ multiplex PCR assay. The clones in this table, taken by TCRdb from immuneACCESS, are in-frame only. Not every clone is retained; where verified, under half of the shortfall comes from an unresolved V gene, and the cause of the rest is unknown. The sample table records around 30,000 clones; 78% of these occur just once. The top ten clonotypes cover 0.95% to 1.5% of the sample. The entry originates in a study of T cells in narcolepsy (dated by TCRdb to 2016 to 2018). About the investigation overall: The study enrolled patients with narcolepsy type 1 or type 2 (NT1, NT2) together with healthy control donors. The study used TCR Vbeta sequencing to track clonotypes in blood and CSF while looking for autoreactive T cells in narcolepsy patients that target self-antigens of hypocretin neurons (hypocretin, TRIB2). The study at large found these results: According to the report, autoreactive clonotypes were detected serially in the blood of the same patients and of different patients, but not in healthy controls. No sequences matching autoreactive T cell clones were contained in some blood memory CD4+ repertoires from patients and controls. Numbers of sequenced blood memory CD4+ clonotypes were comparable, with averages of approximately 39,000 in patients and 33,354 in controls. HCRT-specific and TRIB2-specific autoreactive clonotypes were highlighted in plots that compared CD4+ T cell clonotypes in CSF versus blood from the same patient.

The CDR3 holds 15 amino acids from the cysteine to the phenylalanine. Solely the CDR3 DNA is kept, with 45 bases framed from the first base. V lost 0 bases and J lost 3 bases; the stretch between them is 9 bases long. Per the germline V gene, SGHRS is the CDR1 and YFSETQ is the CDR2. The source is a human donor with narcolepsy. The material sequenced was CD45RA- memory CD4+ T cells from PBMCs. Sample cell subset or site, as interpreted from the label and publication: memory T cells sorted ex vivo from peripheral blood. The chain links TRBV5-1 with TRBJ2-2; a tentative D match to TRBD2 spans 6 bases. The DNA sequence reads TGCGCCAGCAGCTTGGTACTAGCTGACACCGGGGAGCTGTTTTTT. Translated, it gives CASSLVLADTGELFF.